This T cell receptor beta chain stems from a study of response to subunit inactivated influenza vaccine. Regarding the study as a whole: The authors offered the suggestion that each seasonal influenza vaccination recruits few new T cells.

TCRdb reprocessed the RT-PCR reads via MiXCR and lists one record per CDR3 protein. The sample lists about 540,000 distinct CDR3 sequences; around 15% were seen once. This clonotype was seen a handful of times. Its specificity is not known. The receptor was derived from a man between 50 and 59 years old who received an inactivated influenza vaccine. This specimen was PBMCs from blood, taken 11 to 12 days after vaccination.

The CDR3 sequence is CASYTGELFF. CDR3 nucleotides: TGTGCCTCCTACACCGGGGAGCTGTTTTTT. This chain connects TRBV21-1 to TRBJ2-2. TRBV21-1 corresponds to a pseudogene. CDR3 length: 10 residues.